The sample holds one count of the clone carrying this T cell receptor (beta chain). CDR3 size: 15 residues. Per germline, CDR1 KGHSY and CDR2 FQNENV. Trimming took 0 bases from V and 0 from J, leaving 6 bases between them. The sample is drawn from a study of blood T cell repertoires in COVID-19. This table comes from immunoSEQ multiplex PCR, and its TCRdb copy is limited to in-frame clones, with some not included. This sample has more than 100,000 clones, with roughly 91% found just once. The sample was peripheral blood. The clonotype was recovered from a man aged 50-59 years with active or convalescent COVID-19. The V gene is TRBV16, the J gene TRBJ2-1; no definite D call. The CDR3 DNA sequence: TGTGCCAGCAGCCAATCTCTAGTCTCCTACAATGAGCAGTTCTTC. Translating it yields CASSQSLVSYNEQFF. The whole variable domain, remainder taken from reference TRBV16 and TRBJ2-1, is GEEVAQTPKHLVRGEGQKAKLYCAPIKGHSYVFWYQQVLKNEFKFLISFQNENVFDETGMPKERFSAKCLPNSPCSLEIQATKLEDSAVYFCASSQSLVSYNEQFFGPGTRLTVL.